Below, 23 T cell receptor beta chains from the same sample are listed, as sequenced in a study of T cells after yellow fever vaccination (dated by TCRdb to about 2019). Library preparation was by 5' RACE. The run used an Illumina HiSeq 2500. TCRdb redid the processing of the public reads, applying fastp at Q25 and MiXCR, and retained in-frame beta chains. Each record represents a unique CDR3 protein, reported with the most common genes and DNA among its rows. Present in this sample are roughly 330,000 distinct CDR3 sequences, roughly 6.8% of which were seen just once. About 18% of the sample rests with the top ten. The treatment or condition label for this specimen denotes: live attenuated yellow fever vaccine strain. This sample comprised PBMCs, obtained more than 40 days after the first yellow fever vaccination. The receptors originated from a man younger than 35 who received the YFV17D yellow fever vaccine.

The rearrangement joins TRBV11-2 to TRBJ2-4; 9 nucleotides match TRBD2. The CDR3 is 15 residues long. Germline trimming cut 8 bases from V and 0 bases from J; bases unmatched to any gene: 5. Germline lookup yields CDR1 SGHAT and CDR2 FQNNGV. The CDR3 protein is CASGLAGIAKNIQYF. DNA of the CDR3: TGTGCCAGCGGTCTAGCGGGGATAGCCAAAAACATTCAGTACTTC.

This clonotype turned up a few times. One end of the junction varies from germline; a read error may be responsible. The V call is TRBV12-3 or TRBV12-4, the J call TRBJ1-1; D gene ambiguous. This CDR3 contains 11 residues. CDR3 coding DNA: TGTGCCAGCAGTTTAAACATTGAAGCTTTCTTT. It translates to CASSLNIEAFF.

The V gene is TRBV6-5, the J gene TRBJ2-7; D may be TRBD1 (6 bases). The length of the CDR3 is 11 residues. Germline V gene lookup returns CDR1 MNHEY and CDR2 SVGAGI. The ends were cut back, 2 bases at V and 9 bases at J, with 8 bases in the middle. CDR3 coding DNA: TGTGCCAGCAGTTACGGGGGCGTGCAGTACTTC. The encoded protein is CASSYGGVQYF.

J is TRBJ1-6 and V is TRBV30, with D unresolved. Trimming pared 0 bases from V and 5 bases from J, leaving 14 bases between. The germline CDR1 and CDR2 sequences are GTSNPN and SVGIG (reference sequence). The CDR3 sequence is 16 residues long. DNA of the CDR3: TGTGCCTGGAGTGTACGGCGGGCAGGCCATAATTCACCCCTCCACTTT. It codes for CAWSVRRAGHNSPLHF.

This clonotype showed up many times. The CDR3: CASSQDNGTGAGNTIYF. The CDR3 nucleotides read TGTGCCAGCAGCCAAGATAACGGGACAGGGGCAGGAAACACCATATATTTT. The chain recombines TRBV14 with TRBJ1-3, with TRBD1 identical over 10 bases. The CDR3 is 17 amino acids. V shed 0 bases and J 4 bases; nucleotides not matched to a gene: 6. Looked up from germline, CDR1 is SGHDN and CDR2 is FVKESK.

The chain uses TRBV4-3 and TRBJ2-2, with TRBD2 matching over 8 bases. The CDR3 is 16 residues long. With 1 base clipped from V and 8 bases from J, the junction kept 9 bases outside the gene matches. The germline V gene encodes CDR1 LGHNA and CDR2 YSLEER. The CDR3 loop reads CASSQAAGLGLGELFF. The CDR3 DNA reads TGCGCCAGCAGCCAAGCCGCGGGACTAGGATTGGGGGAGCTGTTTTTT.

This clonotype was seen more than once but under ten times. The V and J genes are TRBV11-2 and TRBJ2-1; a possible D gene is TRBD1 (6 bases). There are 17 residues in the CDR3. V lost 3 bases, J lost 4 bases, and 19 bases lay in between. Germline lookup yields CDR1 SGHAT and CDR2 FQNNGV. Here the CDR3 reads CASSFWSSGTPYNEQFF. For the CDR3, the DNA is TGTGCCAGCAGCTTTTGGTCTTCGGGGACACCGTACAATGAGCAGTTCTTC.

The table lists this clonotype with many counts. The V call is TRBV15, the J call TRBJ2-7, with 8 bases fitting TRBD1. The CDR3 extends over 14 amino acids. Germline loops: CDR1 LNHNV, CDR2 YYDKDF (reference sequence). V was clipped by 3 bases and J by 2 bases; unmatched bases: 3. For the CDR3, the DNA is TGTGCCACCAGCAGCGGGACAGGACCCTACGAGCAGTACGTC. Its protein product is CATSSGTGPYEQYV.

This clonotype was observed at least ten times. V and J are TRBV12-3 or TRBV12-4 and TRBJ2-1; D gene uncertain. CDR3 length: 13 amino acids. The V gene lost 4 bases and the J gene lost 8 bases, with 12 bases spanning the gap. The CDR3 nucleotides read TGTGCCAGCAGTTCGGTTGCAAGGGATGAGCAGTTCTTC. Encoded protein: CASSSVARDEQFF.

The chain carries TRBV5-1 and TRBJ2-1; TRBD2 agrees at 10 bases. With V trimmed by 2 bases and J by 9 bases, 11 bases remained unmatched. The CDR3 loop spans 16 amino acids. Germline V gene lookup returns CDR1 SGHRS and CDR2 YFSETQ. CDR3 amino acids: CASSLSLAGAAAEQFF. DNA for the CDR3: TGCGCCAGCAGCTTAAGTCTAGCGGGGGCCGCTGCTGAGCAGTTCTTC.

This chain links TRBV3-1 with TRBJ2-1; D is unresolved. CDR3 size: 15 residues. V was trimmed by 0 bases and J by 4 bases, leaving 10 bases between them. The germline gives CDR1 LGHDT, CDR2 YNNKEL (reference sequence). The CDR3 nucleotides are TGTGCCAGCAGCCAAGACCCGCGAGGATACAATGAGCAGTTCTTC. It is translated as CASSQDPRGYNEQFF.

The V gene is TRBV6-1, the J gene TRBJ2-2; D is ambiguous. The germline V and J ends were trimmed by 7 bases and 5 bases, with 17 bases remaining between them. This CDR3 spans 15 amino acids. Germline V CDR1 and CDR2: MNHNS, SASEGT. The CDR3 DNA follows: TGTGCCAGCATTCAAAATGGGCGTAGGACCGGGGAGCTGTTTTTT. Translated: CASIQNGRRTGELFF.

CDR3 sequence: CSARLHQETQYF. The DNA of the CDR3 is TGCAGTGCTAGGCTCCATCAAGAGACCCAGTACTTC. V usage is TRBV20-1 and J usage is TRBJ2-5; D is uncertain. The CDR3 covers 12 residues. CDR1 and CDR2 (germline): DFQATT, SNEGSKA (reference sequence). V gave up 3 bases and J gave up 2 bases, with 7 bases separating them.

This clonotype was seen at least ten times. The rearrangement uses TRBV4-1 and TRBJ2-3; 7 positions agree with TRBD1. The CDR3 totals 15 residues. Germline-derived CDR1 and CDR2 are MGHRA and YSYEKL. J lost 1 base, V lost 4 bases, and 5 bases had no gene match. The CDR3 coding sequence is TGCGCCAGCAGCCGTCCCGGGACAGGCACAGATACGCAGTATTTT. It codes for CASSRPGTGTDTQYF.

V gene TRBV7-6 combines with J gene TRBJ2-7; 8 bases fit TRBD2. There are 15 residues in the CDR3. The trim removed 5 bases at V and 5 bases at J, leaving 11 bases unmatched. Per the germline V gene, CDR1 is SGHVS and CDR2 is FNYEAQ. CDR3 nucleotide sequence: TGTGCCAGCAGCCTCAACGGGAGGGGGGACGACGAGCAGTACTTC. Translated, it gives CASSLNGRGDDEQYF.

The rearrangement links TRBV12-3 or TRBV12-4 to TRBJ2-7; D unclear. V lost 3 bases, J lost 4 bases, and 22 bases lay in between. The CDR3 is 17 amino acids. CDR3 sequence (DNA): TGTGCCAGCAGTTTGGGCGGTAGCCCAGCATCTTCTTACGAGCAGTACTTC. Protein product: CASSLGGSPASSYEQYF.

The gene calls are TRBV7-8 and TRBJ2-3, with D uncertain. V was clipped by 2 bases and J by 0 bases, with 12 bases between them. From germline, CDR1 is SGHVS and CDR2 FQNEAQ. The CDR3 totals 16 residues. The CDR3 bases are TGTGCCAGCAGCTTAACCCTACACCTAAGCACAGATACGCAGTATTTT. The encoded protein is CASSLTLHLSTDTQYF.

The rearrangement uses TRBV19 and TRBJ2-1; 7 nucleotides align to TRBD1. J lost 5 bases, V lost 5 bases, and 9 bases had no gene match. The V gene's germline CDR1 is LNHDA and CDR2 SQIVND (reference sequence). The CDR3 loop spans 15 amino acids. The CDR3 region has the DNA TGTGCCAGTAGTCCCTCGGGGCAGGGGGACAATGAGCAGTTCTTC. Its translation is CASSPSGQGDNEQFF.

The chain employs TRBV5-5 and TRBJ1-1; possibly TRBD1 for D (6 bases). V was clipped by 0 bases and J by 0 bases, with 12 bases between them. Germline V lookup: CDR1 SGHKS, CDR2 YYEKEE (reference sequence). The CDR3 has 16 amino acids. The CDR3 nucleotides are TGTGCCAGCAGCTTGGTGGGGGGGGCCATGAACACTGAAGCTTTCTTT. It encodes CASSLVGGAMNTEAFF.

The chain employs TRBV7-2 and TRBJ2-7, with TRBD2 as a possible D gene (6 bases). The germline CDR1 and CDR2 sequences are SGHTA and FQGNSA. This CDR3 region has 12 residues. Trimming pared 7 bases from V and 7 bases from J, leaving 14 bases between. CDR3 protein: CASNDGGGEQYF. Here the CDR3 DNA reads TGTGCCAGCAACGATGGGGGAGGTGAGCAGTACTTC.

A few counts support this clonotype. The chain recombines TRBV10-1 with TRBJ2-3; maybe TRBD1 (5 bases). V was trimmed by 2 bases and J by 8 bases, leaving 11 bases between them. The CDR3 loop spans 13 amino acids. CDR1 and CDR2 from the germline V gene are WNHNN and SYGVQD (reference sequence). The DNA of the CDR3 is TGCGCCAGCAGTGAGGTTTTGCAGGGTACGCAGTATTTT. Translating it yields CASSEVLQGTQYF.

The rearrangement links TRBV4-2 to TRBJ2-1; D is perhaps TRBD1 or TRBD2 (5 bases each). CDR1 LGHNA and CDR2 YNFKEQ come from the germline V gene. This CDR3 is 15 amino acids long. Deletions cut 4 bases from V and 5 bases from J, with 15 bases between. This chain's CDR3 is CASSLRRGPHNEQFF. The CDR3 nucleotides are TGTGCCAGCAGCCTACGACGGGGACCCCACAATGAGCAGTTCTTC.

A few counts support this clonotype. The V call is TRBV29-1, the J call TRBJ1-6; 7 bases map to TRBD1. Germline-derived CDR1 and CDR2 are SQVTM and ANQGSEA. The CDR3 has 16 residues. Trimming cost V 7 bases and J 4 bases; bases outside gene matches: 13. The CDR3 nucleotides read TGCAGCGCCGTAGGAGAGGGACAGCGTTATAATTCACCCCTCCACTTT. This gives the protein CSAVGEGQRYNSPLHF.